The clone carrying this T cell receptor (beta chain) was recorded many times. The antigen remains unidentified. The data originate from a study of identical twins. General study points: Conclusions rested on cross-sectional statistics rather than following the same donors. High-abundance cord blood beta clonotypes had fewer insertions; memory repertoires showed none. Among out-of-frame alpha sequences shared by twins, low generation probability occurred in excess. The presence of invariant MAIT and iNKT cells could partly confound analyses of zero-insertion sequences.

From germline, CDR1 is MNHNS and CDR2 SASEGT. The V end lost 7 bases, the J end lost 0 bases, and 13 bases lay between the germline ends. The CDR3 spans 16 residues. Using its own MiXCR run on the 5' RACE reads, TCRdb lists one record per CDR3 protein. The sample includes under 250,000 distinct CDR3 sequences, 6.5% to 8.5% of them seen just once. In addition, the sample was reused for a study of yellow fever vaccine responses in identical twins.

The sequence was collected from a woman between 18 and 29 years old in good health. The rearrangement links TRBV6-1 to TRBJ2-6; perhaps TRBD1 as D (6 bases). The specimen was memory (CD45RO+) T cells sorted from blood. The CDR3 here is CASTRTAISGANVLTF. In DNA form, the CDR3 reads TGTGCCAGCACCAGGACAGCCATCTCTGGGGCCAACGTCCTGACTTTC.